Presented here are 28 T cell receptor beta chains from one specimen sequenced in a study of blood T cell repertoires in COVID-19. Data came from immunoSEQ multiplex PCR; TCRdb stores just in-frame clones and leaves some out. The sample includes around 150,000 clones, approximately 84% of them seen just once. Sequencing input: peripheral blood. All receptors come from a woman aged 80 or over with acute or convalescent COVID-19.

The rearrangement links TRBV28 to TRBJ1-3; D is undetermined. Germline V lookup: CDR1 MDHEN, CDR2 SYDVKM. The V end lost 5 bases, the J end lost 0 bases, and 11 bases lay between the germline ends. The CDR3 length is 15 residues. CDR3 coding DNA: TGTGCCAGCAGTCCCATCGCGGTCTCTGGAAACACCATATATTTT. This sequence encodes CASSPIAVSGNTIYF.

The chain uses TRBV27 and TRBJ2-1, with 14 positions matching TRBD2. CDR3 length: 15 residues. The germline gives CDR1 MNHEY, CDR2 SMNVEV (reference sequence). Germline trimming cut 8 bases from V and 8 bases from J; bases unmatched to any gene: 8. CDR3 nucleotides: TGTGCCAGCGCGGGGACTAGCGGGAGTCCGGATGAGCAGTTCTTC. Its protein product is CASAGTSGSPDEQFF.

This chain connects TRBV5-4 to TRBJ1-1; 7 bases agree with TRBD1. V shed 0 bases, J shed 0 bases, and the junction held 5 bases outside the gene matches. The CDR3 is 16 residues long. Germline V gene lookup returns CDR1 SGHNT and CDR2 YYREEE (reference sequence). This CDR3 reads CASSLGAGGMNTEAFF. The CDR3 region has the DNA TGTGCCAGCAGCTTGGGGGCAGGGGGAATGAACACTGAAGCTTTCTTT. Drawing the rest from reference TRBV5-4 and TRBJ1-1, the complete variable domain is ETGVTQSPTHLIKTRGQQVTLRCSSQSGHNTVSWYQQALGQGPQFIFQYYREEENGRGNFPPRFSGLQFPNYSSELNVNALELDDSALYLCASSLGAGGMNTEAFFGQGTRLTVV.

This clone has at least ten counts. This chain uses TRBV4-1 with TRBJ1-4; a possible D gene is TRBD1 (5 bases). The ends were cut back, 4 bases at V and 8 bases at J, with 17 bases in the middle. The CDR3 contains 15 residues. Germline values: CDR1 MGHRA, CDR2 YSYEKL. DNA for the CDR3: TGCGCCAGCAGCCCCGGGGGGGGTTCAGGAGAAAAACTGTTTTTT. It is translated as CASSPGGGSGEKLFF.

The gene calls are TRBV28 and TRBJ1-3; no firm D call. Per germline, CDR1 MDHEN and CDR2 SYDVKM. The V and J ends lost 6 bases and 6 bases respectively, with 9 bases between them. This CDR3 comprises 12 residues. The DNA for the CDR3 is TGTGCCAGCAGCCGAGGGATAAACACCATATATTTT. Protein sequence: CASSRGINTIYF.

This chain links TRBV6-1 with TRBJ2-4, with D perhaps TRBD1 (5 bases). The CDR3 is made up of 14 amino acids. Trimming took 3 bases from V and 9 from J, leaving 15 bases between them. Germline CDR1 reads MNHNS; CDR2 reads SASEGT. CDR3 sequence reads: CASSDGAGIGIQYF. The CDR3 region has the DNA TGTGCCAGCAGTGATGGGGCAGGGATCGGCATTCAGTACTTC.

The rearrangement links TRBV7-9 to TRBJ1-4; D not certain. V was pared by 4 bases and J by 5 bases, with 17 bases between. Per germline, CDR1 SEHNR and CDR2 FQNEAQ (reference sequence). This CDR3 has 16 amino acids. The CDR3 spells CASSSGGVRLNEKLFF. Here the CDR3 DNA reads TGTGCCAGCAGCTCCGGCGGGGTACGCCTAAATGAAAAACTGTTTTTT. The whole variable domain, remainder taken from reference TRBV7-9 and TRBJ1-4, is DTGVSQNPRHKITKRGQNVTFRCDPISEHNRLYWYRQTLGQGPEFLTYFQNEAQLEKSRLLSDRFSAERPKGSFSTLEIQRTEQGDSAMYLCASSSGGVRLNEKLFFGSGTQLSVL.

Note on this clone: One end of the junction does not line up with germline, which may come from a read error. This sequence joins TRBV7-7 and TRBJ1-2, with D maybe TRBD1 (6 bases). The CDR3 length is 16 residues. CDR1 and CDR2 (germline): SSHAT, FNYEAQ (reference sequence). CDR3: CASSLKGGAGNYGYTF. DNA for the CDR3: TGTGCTAGCAGCTTAAAAGGGGGGGCAGGAAACTATGGCTACACCTTC.

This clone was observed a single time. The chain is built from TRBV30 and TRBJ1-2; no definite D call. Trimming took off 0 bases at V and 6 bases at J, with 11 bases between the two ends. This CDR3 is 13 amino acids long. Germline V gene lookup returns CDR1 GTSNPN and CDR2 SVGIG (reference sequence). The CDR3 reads CAWSVLWGDGYTF. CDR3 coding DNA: TGTGCCTGGAGTGTACTGTGGGGAGATGGCTACACCTTC.

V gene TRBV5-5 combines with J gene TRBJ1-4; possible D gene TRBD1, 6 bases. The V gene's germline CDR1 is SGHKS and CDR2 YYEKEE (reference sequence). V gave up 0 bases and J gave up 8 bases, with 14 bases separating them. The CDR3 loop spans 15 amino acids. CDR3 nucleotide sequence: TGTGCCAGCAGCTTGGAGGGGCAGGGGTACGAAAAACTGTTTTTT. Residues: CASSLEGQGYEKLFF.

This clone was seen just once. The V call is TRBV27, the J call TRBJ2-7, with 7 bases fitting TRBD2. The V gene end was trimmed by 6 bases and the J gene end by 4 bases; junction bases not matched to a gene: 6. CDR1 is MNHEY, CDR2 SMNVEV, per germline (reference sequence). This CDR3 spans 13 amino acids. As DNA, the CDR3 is TGTGCCAGCAGACGCCAAGCGGGATACGAGCAGTACTTC. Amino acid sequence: CASRRQAGYEQYF.

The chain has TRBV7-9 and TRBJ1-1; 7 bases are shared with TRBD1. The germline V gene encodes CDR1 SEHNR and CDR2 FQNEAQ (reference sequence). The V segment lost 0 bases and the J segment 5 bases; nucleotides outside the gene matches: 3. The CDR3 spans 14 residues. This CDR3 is CASSLAARGTEAFF. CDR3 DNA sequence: TGTGCCAGCAGCTTAGCGGCCAGGGGGACTGAAGCTTTCTTT.

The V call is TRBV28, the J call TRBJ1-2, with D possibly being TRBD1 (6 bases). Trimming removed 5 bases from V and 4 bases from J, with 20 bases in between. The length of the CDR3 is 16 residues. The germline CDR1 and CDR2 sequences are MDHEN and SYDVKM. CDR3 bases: TGTGCCAGCAGTCCCGGTTACAAGGCACAGGGCTATGGCTACACCTTC. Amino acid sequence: CASSPGYKAQGYGYTF.

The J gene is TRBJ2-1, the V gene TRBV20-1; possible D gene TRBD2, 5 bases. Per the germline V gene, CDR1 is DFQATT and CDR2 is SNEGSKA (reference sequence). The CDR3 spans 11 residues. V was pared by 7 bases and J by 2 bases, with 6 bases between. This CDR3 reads CSGTAYNEQFF. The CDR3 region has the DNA TGCAGTGGGACTGCCTACAATGAGCAGTTCTTC.

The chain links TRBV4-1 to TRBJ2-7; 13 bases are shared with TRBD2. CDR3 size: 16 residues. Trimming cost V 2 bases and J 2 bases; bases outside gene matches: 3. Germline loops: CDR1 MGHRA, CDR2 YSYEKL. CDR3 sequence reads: CASSQMGLAGTYEQYF. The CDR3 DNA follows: TGCGCCAGCAGCCAAATGGGACTAGCGGGGACCTACGAGCAGTACTTC.

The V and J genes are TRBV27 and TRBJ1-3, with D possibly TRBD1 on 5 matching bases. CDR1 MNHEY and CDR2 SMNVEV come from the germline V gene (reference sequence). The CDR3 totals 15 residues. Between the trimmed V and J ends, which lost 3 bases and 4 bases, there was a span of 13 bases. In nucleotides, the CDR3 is TGTGCCAGCAGTTTGAGCAGGGCGGTGGGAAACACCATATATTTT. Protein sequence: CASSLSRAVGNTIYF.

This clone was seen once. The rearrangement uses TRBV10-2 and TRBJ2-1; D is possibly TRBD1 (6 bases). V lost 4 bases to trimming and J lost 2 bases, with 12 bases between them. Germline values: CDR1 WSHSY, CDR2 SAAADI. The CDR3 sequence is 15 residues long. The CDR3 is CASSVGQLTYNEQFF. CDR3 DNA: TGCGCCAGCAGTGTCGGACAGCTTACCTACAATGAGCAGTTCTTC.

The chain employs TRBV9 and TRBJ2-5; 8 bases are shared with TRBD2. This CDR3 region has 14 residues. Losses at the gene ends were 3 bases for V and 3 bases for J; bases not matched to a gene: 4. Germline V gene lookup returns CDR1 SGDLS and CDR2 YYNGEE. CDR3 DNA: TGTGCCAGCAGCGCGGGACTAGAGGAAGAGACCCAGTACTTC. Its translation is CASSAGLEEETQYF.

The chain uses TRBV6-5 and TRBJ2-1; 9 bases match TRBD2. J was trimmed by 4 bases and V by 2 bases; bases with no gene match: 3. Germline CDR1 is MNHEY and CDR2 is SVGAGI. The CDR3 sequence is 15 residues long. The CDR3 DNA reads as TGTGCCAGCAGTTACCGCGGGGGGGTTTACAATGAGCAGTTCTTC. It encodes CASSYRGGVYNEQFF.

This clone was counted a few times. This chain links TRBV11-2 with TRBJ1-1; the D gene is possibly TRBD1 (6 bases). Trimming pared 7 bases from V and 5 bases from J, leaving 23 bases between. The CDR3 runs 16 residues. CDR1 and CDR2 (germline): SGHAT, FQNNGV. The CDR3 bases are TGTGCCAGCACCCCTATAACAGGGTCCCGGCGGACTGAAGCTTTCTTT. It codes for CASTPITGSRRTEAFF.

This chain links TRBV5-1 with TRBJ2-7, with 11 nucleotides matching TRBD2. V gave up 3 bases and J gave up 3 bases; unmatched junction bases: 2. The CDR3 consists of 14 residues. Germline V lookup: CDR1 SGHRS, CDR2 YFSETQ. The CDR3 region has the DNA TGCGCCAGCAGCTCAGGACTAGCGGGCTACGAGCAGTACTTC. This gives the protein CASSSGLAGYEQYF.

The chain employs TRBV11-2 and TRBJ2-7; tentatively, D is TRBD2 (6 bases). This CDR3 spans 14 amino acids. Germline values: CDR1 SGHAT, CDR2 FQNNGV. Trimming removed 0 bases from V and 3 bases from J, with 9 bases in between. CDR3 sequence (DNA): TGTGCCAGCAGCTTAGAGCGGGGAATCTACGAGCAGTACTTC. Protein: CASSLERGIYEQYF.

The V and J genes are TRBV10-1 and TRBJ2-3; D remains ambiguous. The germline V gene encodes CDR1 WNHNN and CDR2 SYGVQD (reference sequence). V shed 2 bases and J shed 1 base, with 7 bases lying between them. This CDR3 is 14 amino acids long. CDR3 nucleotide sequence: TGCGCCAGCAGTGAGAGCCGGGGCACAGATACGCAGTATTTT. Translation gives CASSESRGTDTQYF.

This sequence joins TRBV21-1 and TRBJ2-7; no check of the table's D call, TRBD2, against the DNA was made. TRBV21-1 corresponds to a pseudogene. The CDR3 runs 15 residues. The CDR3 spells CASSKILAGPAEQYF. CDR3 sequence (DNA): TGTGCCAGCAGCAAAATCTTAGCGGGACCGGCCGAGCAGTACTTC.

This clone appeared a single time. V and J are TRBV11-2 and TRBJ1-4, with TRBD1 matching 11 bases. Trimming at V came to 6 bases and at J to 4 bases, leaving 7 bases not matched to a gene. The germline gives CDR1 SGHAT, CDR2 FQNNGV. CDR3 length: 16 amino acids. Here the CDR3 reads CASRVGQGAGNEKLFF. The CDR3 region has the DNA TGTGCCAGCAGAGTCGGACAGGGGGCGGGTAATGAAAAACTGTTTTTT.

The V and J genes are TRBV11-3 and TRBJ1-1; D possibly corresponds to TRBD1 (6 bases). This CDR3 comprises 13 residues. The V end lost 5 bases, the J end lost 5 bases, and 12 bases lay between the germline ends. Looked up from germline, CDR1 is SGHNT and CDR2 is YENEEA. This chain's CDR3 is CASSLGGRTEAFF. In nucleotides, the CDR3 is TGTGCCAGCAGCCTGGGGGGGCGAACTGAAGCTTTCTTT.

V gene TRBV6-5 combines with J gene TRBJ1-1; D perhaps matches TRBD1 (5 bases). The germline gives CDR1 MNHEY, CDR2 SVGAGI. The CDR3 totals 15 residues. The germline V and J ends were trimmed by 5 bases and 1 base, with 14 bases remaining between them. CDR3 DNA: TGTGCCAGCAGTCTGTACGGGACTCAGAACACTGAAGCTTTCTTT. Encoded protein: CASSLYGTQNTEAFF.

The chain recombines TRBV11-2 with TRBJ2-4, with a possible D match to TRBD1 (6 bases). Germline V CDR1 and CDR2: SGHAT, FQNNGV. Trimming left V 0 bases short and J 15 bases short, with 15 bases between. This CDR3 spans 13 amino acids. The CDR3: CASSLEFGGVGYF. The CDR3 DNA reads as TGTGCCAGCAGCTTAGAATTTGGGGGCGTCGGGTACTTC.